This T cell receptor (beta chain) was profiled in a study of cytomegalovirus exposure and HLA in healthy donors. Study-wide results and limits: In the roughly 120 validation repertoires, a later analysis found that first-cohort TCR clusters tended to co-occur. Overall, approximately 150 TCR beta chains were annotated as cytomegalovirus-associated. Accounts indicate the classifier identified cytomegalovirus status with strong specificity and sensitivity. Rare sequences made up most TCRs, while some public TCRs were found in many donors.

Concerning this clone itself: What it recognizes is unknown.

This CDR3 comprises 15 residues. CDR1 MDHEN and CDR2 SYDVKM come from the germline V gene. V was pared by 8 bases and J by 0 bases, with 17 bases between. TCRdb's table, derived via immunoSEQ multiplex PCR, lists solely in-frame clones and lacks some. This sample carries more than 250,000 clones, roughly 89% of them seen once, and the ten largest clones take about 0.91%. The sample taken for sequencing was PBMCs. The TCR was taken from a woman between 18 and 30 years old in good health and CMV-seronegative. The gene calls are TRBV28 and TRBJ2-7; D perhaps matches TRBD1 (6 bases). CDR3: CASGLDRFSSYEQYF. The CDR3 coding sequence is TGTGCCAGCGGACTTGACAGGTTTAGCTCCTACGAGCAGTACTTC. Using reference TRBV28 and TRBJ2-7 for the parts outside the CDR3, the full variable domain is DVKVTQSSRYLVKRTGEKVFLECVQDMDHENMFWYRQDPGLGLRLIYFSYDVKMKEKGDIPEGYSVSREKKERFSLILESASTNQTSMYLCASGLDRFSSYEQYFGPGTRLTVT.